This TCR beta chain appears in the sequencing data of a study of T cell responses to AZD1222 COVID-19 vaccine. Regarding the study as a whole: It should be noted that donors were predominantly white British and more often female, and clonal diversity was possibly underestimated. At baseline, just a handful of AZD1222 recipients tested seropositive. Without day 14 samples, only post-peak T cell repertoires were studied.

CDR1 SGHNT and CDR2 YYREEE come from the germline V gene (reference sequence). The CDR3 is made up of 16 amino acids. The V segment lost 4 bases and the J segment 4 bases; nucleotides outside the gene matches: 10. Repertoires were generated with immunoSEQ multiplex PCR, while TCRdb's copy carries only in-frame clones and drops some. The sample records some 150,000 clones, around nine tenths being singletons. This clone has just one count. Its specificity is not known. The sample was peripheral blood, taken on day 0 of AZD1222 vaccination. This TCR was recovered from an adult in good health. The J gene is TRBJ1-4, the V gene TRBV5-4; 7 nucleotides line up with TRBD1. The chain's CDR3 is CASSEAPGQRNEKLFF. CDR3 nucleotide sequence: TGTGCCAGCAGCGAGGCACCGGGACAGCGTAATGAAAAACTGTTTTTT.